The 29 T cell receptor beta chains below come from one sample, sequenced in a study of response to subunit inactivated influenza vaccine. TCRdb processed the RT-PCR reads anew with MiXCR; each CDR3 protein has one entry. The data show under 950,000 distinct CDR3 sequences, 21% seen once. The starting material was PBMCs from blood, obtained 5 days after vaccination. The source is a man over 45 who received an inactivated influenza vaccine.

The genes are TRBV5-6 and TRBJ2-7; 8 bases are a match to TRBD2. The CDR3 loop spans 15 amino acids. V gave up 1 base and J gave up 5 bases; unmatched junction bases: 8. From germline, CDR1 is SGHDT and CDR2 YYEEEE. This CDR3 reads CASSLSLAGWDEQYF. The CDR3 DNA sequence: TGTGCCAGCAGCTTGAGTCTAGCGGGTTGGGACGAGCAGTACTTC. The whole variable domain, filled in from reference TRBV5-6 and TRBJ2-7, reads DAGVTQSPTHLIKTRGQQVTLRCSPKSGHDTVSWYQQALGQGPQFIFQYYEEEERQRGNFPDRFSGHQFPNYSSELNVNALLLGDSALYLCASSLSLAGWDEQYFGPGTRLTVT.

A few counts support this clonotype. The chain joins TRBV6-1 to TRBJ2-7; TRBD1 aligns across 8 bases. J lost 2 bases, V lost 2 bases, and 8 bases had no gene match. This CDR3 has 16 residues. The germline V gene has CDR1 MNHNS and CDR2 SASEGT. The CDR3 sequence is CASSERDRKITYEQYF. The CDR3 bases are TGTGCCAGCAGTGAAAGGGACAGGAAAATTACCTACGAGCAGTACTTC.

This clonotype was recorded a few times. The chain couples TRBV15 to TRBJ2-5, with D perhaps matching TRBD2 (6 bases). Germline CDR1 LNHNV, CDR2 YYDKDF (reference sequence). Trimming cost V 5 bases and J 1 base, with 14 bases left between them. This CDR3 is 15 amino acids long. The CDR3 reads CATSANSGLQETQYF. In nucleotides, the CDR3 is TGTGCCACCAGCGCCAACTCGGGACTCCAAGAGACCCAGTACTTC.

This clonotype has only a few counts. The rearrangement links TRBV5-1 to TRBJ2-3, with 10 bases lining up with TRBD2. CDR1 and CDR2 from the germline V gene are SGHRS and YFSETQ. The V gene end was trimmed by 4 bases and the J gene end by 0 bases; junction bases not matched to a gene: 5. This CDR3 region has 16 residues. CDR3 in amino acids: CASSPGTSVSTDTQYF. The CDR3 bases are TGCGCCAGCAGCCCTGGGACTAGCGTTAGCACAGATACGCAGTATTTT.

V is TRBV15 and J is TRBJ2-1; D is possibly TRBD1 or TRBD2 (7 bases each). V was clipped by 3 bases and J by 5 bases, with 14 bases between them. The CDR3 covers 15 residues. Germline V gives CDR1 LNHNV, CDR2 YYDKDF (reference sequence). The chain's CDR3 is CATSSFRGGHNEQFF. The CDR3 region has the DNA TGTGCCACCAGCAGTTTCAGGGGGGGGCACAATGAGCAGTTCTTC.

The chain joins TRBV20-1 to TRBJ2-5; weak D call: TRBD1 (6 bases). Deletions cut 4 bases from V and 5 bases from J, with 20 bases between. In germline, CDR1 is DFQATT, CDR2 SNEGSKA (reference sequence). This CDR3 has 15 amino acids. DNA for the CDR3: TGCAGTGCTACCGTGGACAGACAATTGGGGGAGACCCAGTACTTC. It specifies CSATVDRQLGETQYF.

The gene calls are TRBV20-1 and TRBJ2-1; 10 bases line up with TRBD2. Germline V gene data show CDR1 as DFQATT and CDR2 as SNEGSKA (reference sequence). The V gene end was trimmed by 0 bases and the J gene end by 8 bases; junction bases not matched to a gene: 7. CDR3 length: 15 amino acids. The CDR3 DNA reads as TGCAGTGCTAGAGATCTAGCGGGAGAGGGGTATGAGCAGTTCTTC. Its translation: CSARDLAGEGYEQFF.

This clonotype occurred a few times. This chain uses TRBV7-9 with TRBJ1-1; D possibly corresponds to TRBD1 (5 bases). The germline gives CDR1 SEHNR, CDR2 FQNEAQ (reference sequence). V lost 1 base to trimming and J lost 1 base, with 10 bases between them. The CDR3 sequence is 15 residues long. The CDR3 reads CASSLGAGKNTEAFF. In DNA, the CDR3 is TGTGCCAGCAGCTTAGGGGCAGGGAAGAACACTGAAGCTTTCTTT.

The genes are TRBV5-1 and TRBJ2-6; a weak D match, TRBD1 (5 bases). The germline gives CDR1 SGHRS, CDR2 YFSETQ. The V gene lost 0 bases and the J gene lost 2 bases, with 15 bases spanning the gap. The length of the CDR3 is 18 residues. As DNA, the CDR3 is TGCGCCAGCAGCTTGGAGTTTTTTGGACAACCTGGGGCCAACGTCCTGACTTTC. Its translation is CASSLEFFGQPGANVLTF.

This clonotype came up a few times. The J gene is TRBJ2-7, the V gene TRBV4-2, with a weak D call TRBD2 (7 bases). Germline CDR1 and CDR2: LGHNA and YNFKEQ. The CDR3 is 17 residues long. V gave up 0 bases and J gave up 2 bases, with 17 bases separating them. The CDR3 DNA follows: TGTGCCAGCAGCCAAGACCCCAGGGGCGGGAGAGCCTACGAGCAGTACTTC. It yields the protein CASSQDPRGGRAYEQYF.

The chain joins TRBV28 to TRBJ2-6, with a tentative D call TRBD1 (5 bases). The CDR3 sequence is 15 residues long. CDR1 is MDHEN and CDR2 is SYDVKM in the germline V gene. Trimming cost V 8 bases and J 1 base, with 12 bases left between them. The DNA for the CDR3 is TGTGCCAGCGGGTCCCAGGGATCTGGGGCCAACGTCCTGACTTTC. Protein product: CASGSQGSGANVLTF.

The chain carries TRBV15 and TRBJ1-1; 8 nucleotides align to TRBD1. Germline CDR1 is LNHNV and CDR2 is YYDKDF (reference sequence). V gave up 0 bases and J gave up 2 bases; unmatched junction bases: 17. CDR3 length: 20 residues. CDR3 coding DNA: TGTGCCACCAGCAGAGATCTCCCCCTAGGACAGGGAATGGGTAACACTGAAGCTTTCTTT. Residues: CATSRDLPLGQGMGNTEAFF. The whole variable domain, filled in from reference TRBV15 and TRBJ1-1, reads DAMVIQNPRYQVTQFGKPVTLSCSQTLNHNVMYWYQQKSSQAPKLLFHYYDKDFNNEADTPDNFQSRRPNTSFCFLDIRSPGLGDTAMYLCATSRDLPLGQGMGNTEAFFGQGTRLTVV.

The chain recombines TRBV7-2 with TRBJ2-1, with 12 nucleotides matching TRBD2. CDR3 size: 17 residues. The V segment lost 2 bases and the J segment 4 bases; nucleotides outside the gene matches: 6. CDR1 SGHTA and CDR2 FQGNSA come from the germline V gene. The CDR3 reads CASSLRTSGITYNEQFF. The CDR3 nucleotides read TGTGCCAGCAGCTTAAGGACTAGCGGGATCACTTACAATGAGCAGTTCTTC.

This clonotype was counted only a few times. The chain joins TRBV7-9 to TRBJ2-7; 7 bases fit TRBD2. The CDR3 spans 14 residues. J gave up 2 bases and V 1 base, and 2 bases lay outside the gene matches. The V gene's germline CDR1 is SEHNR and CDR2 FQNEAQ (reference sequence). CDR3 sequence (DNA): TGTGCCAGCAGCTTAGTGACTAGCCCCTACGAGCAGTACTTC. It translates to CASSLVTSPYEQYF.

The CDR3 reads CASSLQSSLEKLFF. The DNA of the CDR3 is TGTGCCAGCAGTTTACAGAGCTCTTTGGAAAAACTGTTTTTT. J is TRBJ1-4 and V is TRBV12-3 or TRBV12-4; D is undetermined. The V end was cut by 2 bases, the J end by 8 bases, with 12 bases between. This CDR3 has 14 amino acids.

V gene TRBV10-3 combines with J gene TRBJ1-2; TRBD1 agrees at 7 bases. The CDR3 is made up of 15 amino acids. V lost 10 bases to trimming and J lost 1 base; unmatched junction nucleotides: 12. The germline CDR1 and CDR2 sequences are ENHRY and SYGVKD. The CDR3 nucleotides read TGTGCCACAGAATACGACAGGGATTATAACTATGGCTACACCTTC. This encodes CATEYDRDYNYGYTF.

This clonotype turned up a few times. V usage is TRBV15 and J usage is TRBJ1-6; D is possibly TRBD1 (5 bases). The germline CDR1 and CDR2 sequences are LNHNV and YYDKDF (reference sequence). There are 14 residues in the CDR3. V was cut by 1 base and J by 8 bases, with 9 bases left in between. The CDR3 nucleotides read TGTGCCACCAGCAGAGGGGGGGAGCATTCACCCCTCCACTTT. Its protein product is CATSRGGEHSPLHF.

The genes are TRBV5-4 and TRBJ1-2; tentative D call: TRBD1 (6 bases). Trimming removed 4 bases from V and 3 bases from J, with 10 bases in between. Germline V gene sequence: CDR1 SGHNT, CDR2 YYREEE (reference sequence). The CDR3 has 13 amino acids. DNA of the CDR3: TGTGCCAGCAGCCTTCGACAGGACTATGGCTACACCTTC. Protein: CASSLRQDYGYTF.

The chain carries TRBV6-1 and TRBJ2-1, with 7 bases aligning to TRBD1. The CDR3 sequence is 13 residues long. V was clipped by 6 bases and J by 7 bases; unmatched bases: 6. The germline CDR1 and CDR2 sequences are MNHNS and SASEGT. The chain's CDR3 is CASRGTALNEQFF. The CDR3 DNA reads as TGTGCCAGCAGAGGGACAGCGCTTAATGAGCAGTTCTTC.

This clonotype has only a few counts. The chain recombines TRBV4-1 with TRBJ2-5, with 8 nucleotides matching TRBD2. The CDR3 length is 16 residues. Germline V gene sequence: CDR1 MGHRA, CDR2 YSYEKL. Trimming at V came to 0 bases and at J to 4 bases, leaving 7 bases not matched to a gene. This CDR3 is CASSQDGTREGETQYF. CDR3 sequence (DNA): TGCGCCAGCAGCCAAGATGGGACTAGGGAAGGAGAGACCCAGTACTTC.

This clonotype was found a few times. The CDR3 protein is CSAPFQETQYF. CDR3 DNA: TGCAGTGCGCCCTTCCAAGAGACCCAGTACTTC. The chain uses TRBV20-1 and TRBJ2-5; the D is unclear. Trimming took off 6 bases at V and 1 base at J, with 6 bases between the two ends. This CDR3 has 11 amino acids. The germline gives CDR1 DFQATT, CDR2 SNEGSKA (reference sequence).

The V call is TRBV6-4, the J call TRBJ1-2; tentatively, D is TRBD1 (6 bases). The V and J ends lost 8 bases and 2 bases respectively, with 21 bases between them. The CDR3 runs to 16 residues. Germline V CDR1 and CDR2: MRHNA, SNTAGT. CDR3 amino acids: CASRRQEGGMNYGYTF. CDR3 nucleotides: TGTGCCAGCCGCCGACAGGAGGGGGGCATGAACTATGGCTACACCTTC.

The chain combines TRBV25-1 with TRBJ1-5; D is uncertain. The CDR3 is 14 amino acids. Between the trimmed V and J ends, which lost 1 base and 6 bases, there was a span of 10 bases. Germline assignment: CDR1 MGHDK and CDR2 SYGVNS. The DNA for the CDR3 is TGTGCCAGCAGTGAATTGAGGGAAAGTCAGCCCCAGCATTTT. Protein: CASSELRESQPQHF.

This clonotype was picked up a small number of times. V usage is TRBV5-1 and J usage is TRBJ2-7; 11 bases match TRBD1. CDR3 length: 15 amino acids. CDR1 is SGHRS and CDR2 is YFSETQ in the germline V gene. Trimming took 4 bases from V and 2 from J; bases not matched to a gene: 5. CDR3 protein: CASSPRDRGTYEQYF. CDR3 coding DNA: TGCGCCAGCAGCCCCCGGGACAGGGGGACCTACGAGCAGTACTTC.

J is TRBJ2-5 and V is TRBV29-1; the match to TRBD2 covers 10 bases. CDR3 length: 16 amino acids. CDR1 SQVTM and CDR2 ANQGSEA come from the germline V gene. Trimming cost V 0 bases and J 1 base; bases outside gene matches: 5. The CDR3 region is CSVEDQVAGGQETQYF. The CDR3 nucleotides are TGCAGCGTTGAAGATCAGGTAGCGGGAGGCCAAGAGACCCAGTACTTC.

In its sample, this clonotype was seen a few times. The rearrangement uses TRBV10-3 and TRBJ2-5; D gene uncertain. The CDR3 extends over 14 amino acids. The germline V gene encodes CDR1 ENHRY and CDR2 SYGVKD. V lost 3 bases and J 1 base, leaving 9 bases between the germline ends. The DNA of the CDR3 is TGTGCCATCAGTGATCTCGCTCGCCAAGAGACCCAGTACTTC. Amino acid sequence: CAISDLARQETQYF.

This clonotype has just a few counts. The chain recombines TRBV4-3 with TRBJ1-2, with D unresolved. The CDR3 spans 13 residues. The germline V and J ends were trimmed by 0 bases and 6 bases, with 8 bases remaining between them. Germline V lookup: CDR1 LGHNA, CDR2 YSLEER. The CDR3, as DNA: TGCGCCAGCAGCCAAGATTTGAGAGATGGCTACACCTTC. It specifies CASSQDLRDGYTF.

This clonotype has a handful of counts. The rearrangement uses TRBV7-2 and TRBJ2-5; D unclear. From germline, CDR1 is SGHTA and CDR2 FQGNSA. This CDR3 is built from 13 residues. V was clipped by 5 bases and J by 5 bases, with 12 bases between them. DNA for the CDR3: TGTGCCAGCAGCCCACGTTCCAGGGAGACCCAGTACTTC. It codes for CASSPRSRETQYF.

This clonotype was seen once. The V gene is TRBV27, the J gene TRBJ2-2, with TRBD1 matching over 9 bases. Germline V gene data show CDR1 as MNHEY and CDR2 as SMNVEV (reference sequence). V was pared by 2 bases and J by 4 bases, with 8 bases of the junction left unmatched. The CDR3 has 17 amino acids. The CDR3 DNA reads as TGTGCCAGCAGTTTAAGGGGGACAGGGAAGAGCACCGGGGAGCTGTTTTTT. Its protein is CASSLRGTGKSTGELFF.